Described below is a single T cell receptor beta chain sequence and its context. Unique molecular identifiers were incorporated when the TCRbeta library was constructed. MiXCR, run by TCRdb on the PCR reads, gives a single entry per CDR3 protein. This table holds about 72,000 distinct CDR3 sequences, about 7% found once. This record belongs to a study of T-cell reconstitution after alpha-beta-depleted transplantation in children. Per the germline V gene, CDR1 is SGHRS and CDR2 is YFSETQ. V lost 1 base, J lost 7 bases, and 14 bases stayed unmatched. CDR3 size: 17 residues. This TCR was recovered from a human donor who donated a stem cell graft to a child with acute lymphoblastic leukemia. The V and J genes are TRBV5-1 and TRBJ2-1, with 7 bases aligning to TRBD1. The sample here was PBMCs from the stem cell graft donor, taken from the stem cell graft. For the CDR3, the DNA is TGCGCCAGCAGCTTGAAGAGGAACACTCCAGGGGGAAATGAGCAGTTCTTC. Its protein product is CASSLKRNTPGGNEQFF.